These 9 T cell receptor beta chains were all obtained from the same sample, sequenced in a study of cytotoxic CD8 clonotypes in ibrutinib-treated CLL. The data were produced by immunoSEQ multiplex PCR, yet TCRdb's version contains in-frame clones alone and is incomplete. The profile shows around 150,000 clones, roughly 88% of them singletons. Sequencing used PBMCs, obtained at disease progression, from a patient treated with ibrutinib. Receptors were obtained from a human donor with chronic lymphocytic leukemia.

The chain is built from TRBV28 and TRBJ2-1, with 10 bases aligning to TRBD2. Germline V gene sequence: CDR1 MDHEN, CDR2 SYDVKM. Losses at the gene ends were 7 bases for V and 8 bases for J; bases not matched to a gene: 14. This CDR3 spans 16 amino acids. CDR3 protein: CASNSPASGSVHEQFF. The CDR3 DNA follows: TGTGCCAGCAACTCCCCCGCTAGCGGGAGCGTCCATGAGCAGTTCTTC. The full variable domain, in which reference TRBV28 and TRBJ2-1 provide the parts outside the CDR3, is DVKVTQSSRYLVKRTGEKVFLECVQDMDHENMFWYRQDPGLGLRLIYFSYDVKMKEKGDIPEGYSVSREKKERFSLILESASTNQTSMYLCASNSPASGSVHEQFFGPGTRLTVL.

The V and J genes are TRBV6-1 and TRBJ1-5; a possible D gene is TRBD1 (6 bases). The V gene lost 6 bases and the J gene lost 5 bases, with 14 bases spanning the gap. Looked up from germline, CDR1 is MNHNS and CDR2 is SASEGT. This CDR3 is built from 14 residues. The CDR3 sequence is CASRKQGWDQPQHF. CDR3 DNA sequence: TGTGCCAGCAGGAAACAGGGATGGGATCAGCCCCAGCATTTT.

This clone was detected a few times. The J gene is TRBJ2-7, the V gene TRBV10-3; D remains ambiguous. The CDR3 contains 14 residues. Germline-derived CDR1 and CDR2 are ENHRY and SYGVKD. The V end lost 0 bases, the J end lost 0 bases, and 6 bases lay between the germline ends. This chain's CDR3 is CAISESGYSYEQYF. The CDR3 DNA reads TGTGCCATCAGTGAGTCGGGCTACTCCTACGAGCAGTACTTC.

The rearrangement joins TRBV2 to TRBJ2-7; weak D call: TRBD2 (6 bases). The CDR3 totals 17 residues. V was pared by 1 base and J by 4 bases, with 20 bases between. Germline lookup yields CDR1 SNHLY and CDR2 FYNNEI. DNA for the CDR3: TGTGCCAGCAGTGAAGAAGTTCTCGGGAGTAGTGTATACGAGCAGTACTTC. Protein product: CASSEEVLGSSVYEQYF.

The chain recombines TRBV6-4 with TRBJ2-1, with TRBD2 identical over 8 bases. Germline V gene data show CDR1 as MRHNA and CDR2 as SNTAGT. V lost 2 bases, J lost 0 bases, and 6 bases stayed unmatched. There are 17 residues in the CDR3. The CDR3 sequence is CASSDRFSGSSYNEQFF. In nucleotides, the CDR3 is TGTGCCAGCAGTGACAGGTTCAGCGGGAGCTCCTACAATGAGCAGTTCTTC.

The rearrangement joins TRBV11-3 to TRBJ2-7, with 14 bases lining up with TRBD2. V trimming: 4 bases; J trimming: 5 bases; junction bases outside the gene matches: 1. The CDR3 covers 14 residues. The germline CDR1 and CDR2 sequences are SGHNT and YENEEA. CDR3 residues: CASSSGLAGDEQYF. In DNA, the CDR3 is TGTGCCAGCAGCTCGGGACTAGCGGGAGACGAGCAGTACTTC.

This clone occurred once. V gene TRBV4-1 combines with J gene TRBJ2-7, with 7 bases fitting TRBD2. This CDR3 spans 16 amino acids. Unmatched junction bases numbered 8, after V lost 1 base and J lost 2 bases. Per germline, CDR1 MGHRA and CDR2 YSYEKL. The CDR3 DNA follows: TGCGCCAGCAGCCAAGTTGGGAGGGACGGAGCCTACGAGCAGTACTTC. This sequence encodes CASSQVGRDGAYEQYF.

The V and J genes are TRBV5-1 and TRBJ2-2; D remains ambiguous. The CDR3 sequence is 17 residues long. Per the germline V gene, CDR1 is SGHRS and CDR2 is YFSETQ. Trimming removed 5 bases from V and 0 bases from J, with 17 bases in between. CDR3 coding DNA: TGCGCCAGCAGTAGCTGGGTGGGCCTAACGAACACCGGGGAGCTGTTTTTT. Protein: CASSSWVGLTNTGELFF.

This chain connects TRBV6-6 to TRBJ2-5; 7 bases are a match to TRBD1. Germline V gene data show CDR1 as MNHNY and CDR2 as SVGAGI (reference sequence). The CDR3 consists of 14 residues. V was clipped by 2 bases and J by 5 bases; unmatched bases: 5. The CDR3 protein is CASSYGQVSETQYF. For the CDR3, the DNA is TGTGCCAGCAGTTACGGACAGGTCTCGGAGACCCAGTACTTC.